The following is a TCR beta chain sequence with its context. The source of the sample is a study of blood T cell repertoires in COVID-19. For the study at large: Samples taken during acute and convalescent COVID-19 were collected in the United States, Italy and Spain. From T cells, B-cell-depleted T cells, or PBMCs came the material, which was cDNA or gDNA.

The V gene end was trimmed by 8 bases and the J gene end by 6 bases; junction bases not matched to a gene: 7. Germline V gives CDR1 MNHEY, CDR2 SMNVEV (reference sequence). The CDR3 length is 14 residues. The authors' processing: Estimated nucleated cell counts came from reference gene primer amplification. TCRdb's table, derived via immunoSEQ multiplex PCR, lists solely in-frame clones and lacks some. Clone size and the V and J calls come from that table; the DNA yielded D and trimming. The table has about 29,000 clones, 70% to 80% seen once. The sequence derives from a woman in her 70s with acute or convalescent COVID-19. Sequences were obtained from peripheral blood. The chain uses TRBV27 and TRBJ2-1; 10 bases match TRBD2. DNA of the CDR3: TGTGCCAGCGGCGGGACTAGCGACGGCAATGAGCAGTTCTTC. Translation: CASGGTSDGNEQFF.